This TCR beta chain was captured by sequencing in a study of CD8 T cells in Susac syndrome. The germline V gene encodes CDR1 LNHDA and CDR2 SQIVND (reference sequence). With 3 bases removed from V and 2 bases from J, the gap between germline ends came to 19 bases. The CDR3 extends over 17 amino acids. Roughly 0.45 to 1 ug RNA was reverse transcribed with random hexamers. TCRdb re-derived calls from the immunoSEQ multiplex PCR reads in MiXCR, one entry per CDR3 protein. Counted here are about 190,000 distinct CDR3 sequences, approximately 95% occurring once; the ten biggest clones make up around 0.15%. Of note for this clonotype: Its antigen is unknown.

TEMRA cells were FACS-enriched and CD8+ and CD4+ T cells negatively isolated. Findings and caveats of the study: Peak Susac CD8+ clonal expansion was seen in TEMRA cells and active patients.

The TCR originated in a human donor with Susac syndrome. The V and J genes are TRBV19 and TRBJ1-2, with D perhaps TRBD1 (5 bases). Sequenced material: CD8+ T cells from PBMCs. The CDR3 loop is CASSIKGTPGTNYGYTF. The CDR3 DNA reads TGTGCCAGTAGTATTAAGGGAACTCCCGGGACCAACTATGGCTACACCTTC.